Below are 7 T cell receptor beta chains sequenced from a single sample in a study of cytomegalovirus exposure and HLA in healthy donors. Generated by immunoSEQ multiplex PCR, the TCRdb table keeps only in-frame clones and is missing some. The profile shows around 60,000 clones, 90% of them singletons. Material: PBMCs. Receptors were obtained from a man younger than 35 in good health and CMV-seronegative.

CDR3 sequence reads: CASRDADSMNTEAFF. CDR3 DNA sequence: TGTGCCAGCAGGGATGCGGACAGCATGAACACTGAAGCTTTCTTT. The chain combines TRBV28 with TRBJ1-1, with TRBD1 as a possible D gene (6 bases). This CDR3 contains 15 residues. V dropped 6 bases and J dropped 0 bases, with 14 bases sitting between them. Germline values: CDR1 MDHEN, CDR2 SYDVKM.

DNA for the CDR3: TGTGCCAGCAGTTTGAGAGGGAGTTTGGGCACCGGGGAGCTGTTTTTT. Translating gives CASSLRGSLGTGELFF. The chain couples TRBV28 to TRBJ2-2; D possibly corresponds to TRBD2 (5 bases). The CDR3 totals 16 residues. Per the germline V gene, CDR1 is MDHEN and CDR2 is SYDVKM. V lost 3 bases and J 4 bases, leaving 15 bases between the germline ends.

The sample holds a few counts of this clone. The chain uses TRBV6-6 and TRBJ2-7; TRBD2 aligns across 8 bases. The CDR3 loop spans 14 amino acids. In germline, CDR1 is MNHNY, CDR2 SVGAGI (reference sequence). After removal of 7 bases from V and 3 bases from J, the junction contained 8 bases not matched to a gene. The CDR3 nucleotides read TGTGCCAGCACCTCACTAGCGGTTATCTACGAGCAGTACTTC. It yields the protein CASTSLAVIYEQYF.

Of note for this clone: An end of the junction does not agree with germline; a read error may underlie this. CDR3 coding DNA: TGTACCAGCAGTACCCCGGTGGACACGGGTGGGGCCAACGTCCTGACTTTC. The encoded protein is CTSSTPVDTGGANVLTF. J is TRBJ2-6 and V is TRBV2; D is possibly TRBD1 (5 bases). The germline V gene encodes CDR1 SNHLY and CDR2 FYNNEI. The CDR3 is 17 amino acids. Full variable domain (rest looked up from reference TRBV2 and TRBJ2-6): EPEVTQTPSHQVTQMGQEVILRCVPISNHLYFYWYRQILGQKVEFLVSFYNNEISEKSEIFDDQFSVERPDGSNFTLKIRSTKLEDSAMYFCTSSTPVDTGGANVLTFGAGSRLTVL.

The rearrangement joins TRBV28 to TRBJ1-2; TRBD1 agrees at 7 bases. Germline CDR1 MDHEN, CDR2 SYDVKM. Trimming at V came to 2 bases and at J to 4 bases, leaving 4 bases not matched to a gene. This CDR3 is 14 amino acids long. CDR3: CASSLMTGIYGYTF. The CDR3 DNA reads TGTGCCAGCAGTTTAATGACAGGGATCTATGGCTACACCTTC.

V usage is TRBV5-4 and J usage is TRBJ2-5, with D possibly TRBD2 on 5 matching bases. The CDR3 length is 12 residues. Germline V gives CDR1 SGHNT, CDR2 YYREEE (reference sequence). The CDR3 reads CASGSAEETQYF. CDR3 nucleotide sequence: TGTGCAAGCGGTAGCGCCGAAGAGACCCAGTACTTC.

V gene TRBV19 combines with J gene TRBJ2-7, with TRBD1 as a possible D gene (6 bases). The V gene's germline CDR1 is LNHDA and CDR2 SQIVND (reference sequence). The CDR3 runs 13 residues. The V and J ends lost 4 bases and 6 bases respectively, with 13 bases between them. This chain's CDR3 is CASSNTGIREQYF. Here the CDR3 DNA reads TGTGCCAGTAGTAATACAGGGATACGCGAGCAGTACTTC.